This is a list of T cell receptor beta chains from one sample in a study of T cell changes during pregnancy in multiple sclerosis. The table came from immunoSEQ multiplex PCR; TCRdb's copy has only in-frame clones and leaves some out. The table includes around 60,000 clones, roughly 90% detected once. Source: peripheral blood, taken in the first trimester of pregnancy. These receptors were taken from a female donor with multiple sclerosis, enrolled in a pregnancy study. Each CDR3 is given with its conserved first and last residue. A D gene is named only where the DNA matches it firmly. The size field is filled for only some rows; it gives once, few, many or a size class.

d_call clone_size j_call v_call cdr3_aa cdr3_nt
NA NA TRBJ2-4 TRBV5-1 CASSLEQGWDIQYF TGCGCCAGCAGCCTGGAACAGGGATGGGACATTCAGTACTTC
NA few TRBJ1-2 TRBV6-1 CAAAFGGPGGYTF TGTGCCGCAGCCTTTGGGGGCCCAGGAGGCTACACCTTC
TRBD1 NA TRBJ1-4 TRBV30 CAWSWGQGFEKLFF TGTGCCTGGAGTTGGGGACAGGGTTTCGAAAAACTGTTTTTT
NA NA TRBJ1-5 TRBV6-1 CASSGLFNQPQHF TGTGCCAGCAGCGGACTGTTCAATCAGCCCCAGCATTTT
TRBD1 NA TRBJ2-5 TRBV18 CASSPWTGGHQETQYF TGTGCCAGCTCACCCTGGACAGGGGGGCACCAAGAGACCCAGTACTTC
TRBD2 NA TRBJ2-1 TRBV6-4 CASSDLAGGNEQFF TGTGCCAGCAGTGACCTAGCGGGAGGCAATGAGCAGTTCTTC
NA NA TRBJ1-1 TRBV15 CATSRIGHLNTEAFF TGTGCCACCAGCAGAATCGGACACCTTAACACTGAAGCTTTCTTT
NA NA TRBJ1-1 TRBV7-9 CASSTQGRDTEAFF TGTGCCAGCAGCACACAGGGTCGGGACACTGAAGCTTTCTTT
TRBD2 NA TRBJ2-7 TRBV11-2 CASSSELATSGIYEQYF TGTGCCAGCAGCTCCGAACTCGCTACTAGCGGGATCTACGAGCAGTACTTC
NA NA TRBJ2-2 TRBV27 CASSFGGELFF TGTGCCAGCAGTTTCGGTGGGGAGCTGTTTTTT
NA once TRBJ1-1 TRBV5-1 CASSLVTANTEAFF TGCGCCAGCAGCTTGGTGACAGCGAACACTGAAGCTTTCTTT
NA once TRBJ2-7 TRBV21-1 CASSITSGPDEQYF TGTGCCAGCAGTATCACTAGCGGGCCCGACGAGCAGTACTTC
NA NA TRBJ1-1 TRBV21-1 CAGRMAATEAFF TGTGCCGGTAGGATGGCGGCCACTGAAGCTTTCTTT
NA NA TRBJ2-2 TRBV5-1 CASSPRSDGYTGELFF TGCGCCAGCAGTCCACGAAGCGACGGGTACACCGGGGAGCTGTTTTTT
TRBD1 NA TRBJ1-1 TRBV5-1 CASSLFQGDGTEAFF TGCGCCAGCAGCTTGTTCCAGGGGGACGGCACTGAAGCTTTCTTT
NA NA TRBJ2-7 TRBV18 CASSQRQEYEQYF TGTGCCAGCTCGCAACGACAGGAGTACGAGCAGTACTTC
TRBD1 NA TRBJ2-4 TRBV30 CARTGGKAKNIQYF TGTGCCCGGACAGGGGGGAAAGCCAAAAACATTCAGTACTTC
TRBD1 NA TRBJ2-6 TRBV4-3 CASSPGQAPSSGANVLTF TGCGCCAGCAGCCCCGGACAGGCCCCGAGCTCTGGGGCCAACGTCCTGACTTTC
TRBD2 NA TRBJ2-3 TRBV7-9 CASSSLGTSGDTQYF TGTGCCAGCAGCTCTCTTGGGACTAGCGGAGATACGCAGTATTTT
NA NA TRBJ1-1 TRBV2 CASSSGNRNTEAFF TGTGCCAGCAGTTCCGGGAATCGTAACACTGAAGCTTTCTTT
TRBD1 NA TRBJ2-7 TRBV7-2 CASSPETGGISGGRAEQYF TGTGCCAGCAGCCCCGAGACAGGGGGCATCTCCGGGGGCCGCGCCGAGCAGTACTTC
TRBD1 NA TRBJ1-1 TRBV29-1 CSVVRDRNTEAFF TGCAGCGTTGTTCGGGACAGAAACACTGAAGCTTTCTTT
TRBD1 NA TRBJ1-1 TRBV5-1 CASSFDREWTEAFF TGCGCCAGCAGCTTCGACAGGGAGTGGACTGAAGCTTTCTTT
TRBD2 NA TRBJ2-1 TRBV6-8 CAGPEEGTKAYNEQFF TGTGCCGGCCCCGAAGAAGGGACTAAAGCCTACAATGAGCAGTTCTTC
NA NA TRBJ1-6 TRBV9 CASSVSTGTSSPLHF TGTGCCAGCAGCGTTTCAACAGGCACCTCTTCACCCCTCCACTTT
TRBD1 NA TRBJ1-2 TRBV6-1 CASSGRQGFLRSGYTF TGTGCCAGCAGTGGACGACAGGGATTCTTACGGAGTGGCTACACCTTC
TRBD1 NA TRBJ1-1 TRBV27 CASSSAGGTEAFF TGTGCCAGCAGTTCGGCAGGGGGCACTGAAGCTTTCTTT
NA NA TRBJ1-1 TRBV10-1 CASSDSGRTEAFF TGCGCCAGCAGTGATTCGGGGAGAACTGAAGCTTTCTTT
NA once TRBJ2-7 TRBV4-2 CASSRRGANYEQYF TGTGCCAGCAGCCGTAGGGGCGCGAATTACGAGCAGTACTTC
TRBD1 once TRBJ2-7 TRBV9 CASSVGTGNEQYF TGTGCCAGCAGCGTGGGGACAGGCAACGAGCAGTACTTC
NA few TRBJ1-2 TRBV28 CASSTGRYGYTF TGTGCCAGCAGTACAGGGCGCTATGGCTACACCTTC
TRBD1 NA TRBJ2-7 TRBV6-1 CASSEGTGNLIDYEQYF TGTGCCAGCAGTGAAGGGACAGGGAACCTAATAGACTACGAGCAGTACTTC
TRBD2 NA TRBJ2-1 TRBV4-1 CASSHTGLAGGSQFF TGCGCCAGCAGCCATACTGGACTAGCGGGAGGTTCTCAGTTCTTC
TRBD2 once TRBJ2-1 TRBV2 CASRTSGGYNEQFF TGTGCCAGCCGGACTAGCGGGGGCTACAATGAGCAGTTCTTC
TRBD2 NA TRBJ2-1 TRBV5-4 CASSSPPRGTRGNEQFF TGTGCCAGCAGCTCCCCCCCCCGCGGGACTAGGGGCAATGAGCAGTTCTTC
NA NA TRBJ2-7 TRBV2 CASSDGLHYEQYF TGTGCCAGCAGTGACGGTCTTCACTACGAGCAGTACTTC
NA NA TRBJ1-1 TRBV9 CASSVQVNTEAFF TGTGCCAGCAGCGTCCAGGTAAACACTGAAGCTTTCTTT
TRBD1 NA TRBJ2-3 TRBV5-1 CASSLGQGETDTQYF TGCGCCAGCAGCTTGGGACAGGGGGAGACAGATACGCAGTATTTT
NA NA TRBJ1-1 TRBV16 CASSQSTRGNTEAFF TGTGCCAGCAGCCAATCTACCAGGGGGAACACTGAAGCTTTCTTT
NA NA TRBJ2-7 TRBV5-1 CASSFGSPLYEQYF TGCGCCAGCAGCTTCGGTAGCCCCCTCTACGAGCAGTACTTC
TRBD2 NA TRBJ2-7 TRBV4-1 CASSPDGATSGRTRGYEQYF TGCGCCAGCAGCCCCGATGGGGCAACTAGCGGGAGGACGCGGGGCTACGAGCAGTACTTC
TRBD1 NA TRBJ1-5 TRBV18 CASSPGTGAMDGQPQHF TGTGCCAGCTCACCCGGGACAGGGGCGATGGACGGTCAGCCCCAGCATTTT
NA NA TRBJ2-3 TRBV27 CASSLSIRASGTDTQYF TGTGCCAGCAGTTTATCGATTCGCGCTAGCGGCACAGATACGCAGTATTTT
NA NA TRBJ2-5 TRBV7-7 CASSPTRDLETQYF TGTGCTAGCAGCCCTACCCGGGATTTAGAGACCCAGTACTTC
NA NA TRBJ1-2 TRBV7-9 CASSFGVGGYTF TGTGCCAGCAGCTTCGGGGTGGGTGGCTACACCTTC
NA NA TRBJ2-3 TRBV13 CASRMRGSDTQYF TGTGCCAGCAGGATGAGGGGGTCGGATACGCAGTATTTT
NA NA TRBJ1-5 TRBV9 CASSSGGGADQPQHF TGTGCCAGCAGCAGTGGAGGGGGGGCGGATCAGCCCCAGCATTTT
NA NA TRBJ2-7 TRBV4-2 CASSRNREGPYEQYF TGTGCCAGCAGCCGCAACAGGGAGGGGCCCTACGAGCAGTACTTC
NA NA TRBJ2-5 TRBV7-7 CASSHTGYQETQYF TGTGCTAGTTCGCATACAGGGTACCAAGAGACCCAGTACTTC
NA NA TRBJ1-5 TRBV4-1 CASSQAPIKTGSKQPQHF TGCGCCAGCAGCCAAGCTCCAATAAAGACAGGTTCGAAACAGCCCCAGCATTTT